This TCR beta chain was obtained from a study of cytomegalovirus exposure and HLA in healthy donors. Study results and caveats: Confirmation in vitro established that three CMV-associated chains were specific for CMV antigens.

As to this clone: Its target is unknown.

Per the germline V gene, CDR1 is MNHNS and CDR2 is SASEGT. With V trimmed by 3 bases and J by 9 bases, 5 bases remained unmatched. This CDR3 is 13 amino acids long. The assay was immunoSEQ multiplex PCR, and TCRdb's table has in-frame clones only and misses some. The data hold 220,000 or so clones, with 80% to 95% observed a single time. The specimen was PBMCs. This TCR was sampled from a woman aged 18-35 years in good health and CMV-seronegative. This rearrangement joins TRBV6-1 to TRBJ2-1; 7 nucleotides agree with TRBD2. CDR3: CASSDGTITEQFF. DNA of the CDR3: TGTGCCAGCAGTGATGGGACTATCACTGAGCAGTTCTTC.